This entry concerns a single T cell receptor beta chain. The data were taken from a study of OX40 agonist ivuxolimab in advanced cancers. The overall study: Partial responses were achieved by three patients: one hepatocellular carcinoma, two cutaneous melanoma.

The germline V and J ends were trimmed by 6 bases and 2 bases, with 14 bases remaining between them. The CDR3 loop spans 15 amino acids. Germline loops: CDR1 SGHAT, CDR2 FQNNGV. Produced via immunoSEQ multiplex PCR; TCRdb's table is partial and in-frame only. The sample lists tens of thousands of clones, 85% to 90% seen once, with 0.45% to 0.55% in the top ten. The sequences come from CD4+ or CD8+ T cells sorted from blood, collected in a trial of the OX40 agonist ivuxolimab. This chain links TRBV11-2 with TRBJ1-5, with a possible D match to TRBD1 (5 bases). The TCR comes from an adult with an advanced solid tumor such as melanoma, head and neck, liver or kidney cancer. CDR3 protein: CASSWGGTGNQPQHF. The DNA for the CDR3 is TGTGCCAGCAGTTGGGGGGGGACTGGCAATCAGCCCCAGCATTTT.